Below, 21 T cell receptor beta chains from the same sample are listed, as sequenced in a study of stem cell transplantation in POMP-related autoinflammatory disease. Libraries were prepared by immunoSEQ multiplex PCR; TCRdb keeps only in-frame clonotypes and omits some of them. Here the sample spans tens of thousands of clones, roughly 90% being singletons. This specimen was CD4+ T cells from PBMCs, taken after stem cell transplantation. The receptor source for this set is a human patient with POMP-related autoinflammation and immune dysregulation (PRAID). Certain T cells may be donor cells from the graft.

The chain joins TRBV3-1 (or the pseudogene TRBV3-2) to TRBJ2-7; a possible D gene is TRBD1 (6 bases). Germline CDR1 reads LGHDT; CDR2 reads YNNKEL (reference sequence). This CDR3 has 18 amino acids. Between the trimmed V and J ends, which lost 0 bases and 0 bases, there was a span of 18 bases. CDR3 DNA sequence: TGTGCCAGCAGCCAAGACTGGTCCCCAGGGGTTTCCTCCTACGAGCAGTACGTC. The encoded protein is CASSQDWSPGVSSYEQYV.

This chain joins TRBV24-1 and TRBJ2-1; tentatively, D is TRBD2 (6 bases). CDR1 and CDR2 (germline): KGHDR, SFDVKD. V lost 3 bases to trimming and J lost 0 bases, with 11 bases between them. The CDR3 covers 16 residues. The CDR3 sequence is CATSDRGSFSYNEQFF. The CDR3 DNA reads TGTGCCACCAGTGATCGGGGGTCGTTCTCCTACAATGAGCAGTTCTTC.

The chain joins TRBV30 to TRBJ1-4; 7 bases align to TRBD1. The CDR3 covers 16 residues. V shed 2 bases and J 0 bases; nucleotides not matched to a gene: 6. Germline assignment: CDR1 GTSNPN and CDR2 SVGIG (reference sequence). CDR3 bases: TGTGCCTGGAGTCGAGGGGGCACATCAACTAATGAAAAACTGTTTTTT. Protein sequence: CAWSRGGTSTNEKLFF.

The chain links TRBV7-6 to TRBJ1-5, with D tentatively TRBD1 (5 bases). The CDR3 is made up of 13 amino acids. V shed 4 bases and J shed 5 bases, with 9 bases lying between them. The germline V gene has CDR1 SGHVS and CDR2 FNYEAQ. For the CDR3, the DNA is TGTGCCAGCAGCTGGGGCCCTGATCAGCCCCAGCATTTT. Amino acids: CASSWGPDQPQHF.

This clone has just one count. V and J are TRBV2 and TRBJ2-3; 9 bases align to TRBD2. Per germline, CDR1 SNHLY and CDR2 FYNNEI. The length of the CDR3 is 15 residues. J was trimmed by 1 base and V by 7 bases; bases with no gene match: 6. CDR3 bases: TGTGCCAGCACCAAACTAGCGGGCGGCACAGATACGCAGTATTTT. Protein product: CASTKLAGGTDTQYF.

The genes are TRBV3-1 (or the pseudogene TRBV3-2) and TRBJ1-3; D ambiguous. Deletions cut 0 bases from V and 2 bases from J, with 20 bases between. CDR3 length: 19 residues. Germline V gene sequence: CDR1 LGHDT, CDR2 YNNKEL (reference sequence). CDR3 coding DNA: TGTGCCAGCAGCCAAGAACTACCCCGGCCCTTTGAGCCTGGAAACACCATATATTTT. Residues: CASSQELPRPFEPGNTIYF.

The J gene is TRBJ2-2, the V gene TRBV5-1; 8 positions match TRBD1. Germline V gene lookup returns CDR1 SGHRS and CDR2 YFSETQ. The length of the CDR3 is 14 residues. Trimming at V came to 4 bases and at J to 6 bases, leaving 5 bases not matched to a gene. The CDR3 sequence is CASSADRAAGELFF. The CDR3 DNA reads TGCGCCAGCAGCGCGGACAGGGCAGCCGGGGAGCTGTTTTTT.

The rearrangement links TRBV19 to TRBJ1-5; 7 bases map to TRBD1. This CDR3 comprises 14 residues. Germline V gives CDR1 LNHDA, CDR2 SQIVND (reference sequence). V was clipped by 2 bases and J by 6 bases; unmatched bases: 4. CDR3 sequence (DNA): TGTGCCAGTAGTATAACAGGGGAAAGTCAGCCCCAGCATTTT. It encodes CASSITGESQPQHF.

The chain couples TRBV7-9 to TRBJ2-1, with TRBD1 matching over 7 bases. The CDR3 has 18 amino acids. CDR1 is SEHNR, CDR2 FQNEAQ, per germline (reference sequence). The trim removed 5 bases at V and 5 bases at J, leaving 18 bases unmatched. The CDR3: CASSPPPRSGQRNNEQFF. As DNA, the CDR3 is TGTGCCAGCAGCCCGCCTCCACGATCGGGACAGCGGAACAATGAGCAGTTCTTC.

J is TRBJ2-3 and V is TRBV6-5; 8 bases match TRBD1. Trimming cost V 7 bases and J 3 bases; bases outside gene matches: 6. Germline CDR1 MNHEY, CDR2 SVGAGI. The CDR3 consists of 14 residues. CDR3 sequence (DNA): TGTGCCAGCACCGGACAGGGACCAACAGATACGCAGTATTTT. Its protein product is CASTGQGPTDTQYF.

This chain uses TRBV12-1 with TRBJ1-2; the table's D call, TRBD1, has no DNA check behind it. TRBV12-1 corresponds to a pseudogene. CDR3 length: 18 amino acids. This chain's CDR3 is CASNFTHRDRESGYGYTF. For the CDR3, the DNA is TGTGCCAGCAACTTCACGCATCGGGACAGGGAATCAGGCTATGGCTACACCTTC.

The rearrangement links TRBV18 to TRBJ2-1; D unresolved. The CDR3 has 15 residues. CDR1 KGHSH and CDR2 LQKENI come from the germline V gene. Trimming removed 6 bases at V and 9 bases at J, with 21 bases between. CDR3 bases: TGTGCCAGCTCGCACTCCACGCGCGGAACATTTGAGCAGTTCTTC. The encoded protein is CASSHSTRGTFEQFF.

J is TRBJ1-1 and V is TRBV6-6; D is undetermined. This CDR3 is 14 amino acids long. Between the trimmed V and J ends, which lost 7 bases and 4 bases, there was a span of 16 bases. Germline CDR1 and CDR2: MNHNY and SVGAGI (reference sequence). The CDR3 reads CASKKQALGTEAFF. The CDR3 nucleotides read TGTGCCAGCAAAAAGCAGGCTTTGGGCACTGAAGCTTTCTTT.

This clone was seen only once. V gene TRBV19 combines with J gene TRBJ2-2, with TRBD1 identical over 9 bases. J gave up 1 base and V 4 bases, and 7 bases lay outside the gene matches. The CDR3 totals 17 residues. The V gene's germline CDR1 is LNHDA and CDR2 SQIVND (reference sequence). CDR3 loop: CASSKIPGQGNTGELFF. In DNA form, the CDR3 reads TGTGCCAGTAGTAAGATACCGGGACAGGGGAACACCGGGGAGCTGTTTTTT.

This clone appeared a few times. The rearrangement joins TRBV18 to TRBJ1-5; 7 positions agree with TRBD1. Germline-derived CDR1 and CDR2 are KGHSH and LQKENI. CDR3 length: 13 amino acids. V lost 4 bases and J lost 7; bases outside the gene matches: 4. CDR3 sequence: CASSQGAEQPQHF. As DNA, the CDR3 is TGTGCCAGCTCACAGGGGGCGGAGCAGCCCCAGCATTTT.

The chain recombines TRBV2 with TRBJ1-1, with unresolved D. CDR1 and CDR2 from the germline V gene are SNHLY and FYNNEI. The CDR3 is 14 residues long. V was pared by 3 bases and J by 2 bases, with 10 bases between. Here the CDR3 DNA reads TGTGCCAGCAGTGACGGGGTGGGAAACACTGAAGCTTTCTTT. The encoded protein is CASSDGVGNTEAFF.

This chain links TRBV20-1 with TRBJ2-7; maybe TRBD1 (5 bases). The V end lost 3 bases, the J end lost 3 bases, and 9 bases lay between the germline ends. The CDR3 loop spans 12 amino acids. The germline V gene has CDR1 DFQATT and CDR2 SNEGSKA (reference sequence). This CDR3 reads CSASKGNYEQYV. The CDR3 nucleotides read TGCAGTGCTAGTAAGGGGAACTACGAGCAGTACGTC.

The table lists this clone with a count of one. The J gene is TRBJ2-1, the V gene TRBV9, with D possibly TRBD2 on 6 matching bases. From germline, CDR1 is SGDLS and CDR2 YYNGEE. V was pared by 0 bases and J by 2 bases, with 9 bases between. The CDR3 is made up of 15 amino acids. CDR3 nucleotide sequence: TGTGCCAGCAGCGTAGGTCCGGGAGCCTACAATGAGCAGTTCTTC. This codes for CASSVGPGAYNEQFF. The whole variable domain, filled in from reference TRBV9 and TRBJ2-1, reads DSGVTQTPKHLITATGQRVTLRCSPRSGDLSVYWYQQSLDQGLQFLIQYYNGEERAKGNILERFSAQQFPDLHSELNLSSLELGDSALYFCASSVGPGAYNEQFFGPGTRLTVL.

In this sample, this clone turned up a few times. CDR3 residues: CASSGQGEEEKLFF. The DNA for the CDR3 is TGTGCCAGCAGTGGACAGGGGGAAGAAGAAAAACTGTTTTTT. The chain couples TRBV2 to TRBJ1-4; 9 bases match TRBD1. Losses at the gene ends were 4 bases for V and 8 bases for J; bases not matched to a gene: 5. The CDR3 is made up of 14 amino acids. In germline, CDR1 is SNHLY, CDR2 FYNNEI.

The rearrangement links TRBV4-1 to TRBJ1-2; possibly TRBD1 for D (5 bases). Trimming took 4 bases from V and 4 from J, leaving 10 bases between them. CDR1 and CDR2 from the germline V gene are MGHRA and YSYEKL. There are 13 residues in the CDR3. CDR3 sequence: CASSPQGLYGYTF. The DNA for the CDR3 is TGCGCCAGCAGCCCGCAGGGTCTCTATGGCTACACCTTC.

This rearrangement joins TRBV28 to TRBJ1-4; D call uncertain. Trimming took off 2 bases at V and 5 bases at J, with 9 bases between the two ends. CDR1 and CDR2 from the germline V gene are MDHEN and SYDVKM. This CDR3 contains 14 residues. The CDR3 is CASSLRQTNEKLFF. The CDR3 DNA sequence: TGTGCCAGCAGTTTAAGGCAGACCAATGAAAAACTGTTTTTT.